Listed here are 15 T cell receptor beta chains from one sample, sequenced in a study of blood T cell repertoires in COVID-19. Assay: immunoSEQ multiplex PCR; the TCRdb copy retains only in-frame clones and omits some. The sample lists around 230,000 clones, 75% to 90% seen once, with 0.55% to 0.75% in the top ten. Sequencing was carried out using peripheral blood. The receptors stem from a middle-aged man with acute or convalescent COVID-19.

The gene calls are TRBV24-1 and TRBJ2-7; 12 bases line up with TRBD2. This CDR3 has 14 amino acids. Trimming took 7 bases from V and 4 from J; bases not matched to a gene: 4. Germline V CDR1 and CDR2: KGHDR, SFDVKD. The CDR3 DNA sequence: TGTGCCACCAGCTCCGGGACTAGCGGGTACGAGCAGTACTTC. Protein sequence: CATSSGTSGYEQYF.

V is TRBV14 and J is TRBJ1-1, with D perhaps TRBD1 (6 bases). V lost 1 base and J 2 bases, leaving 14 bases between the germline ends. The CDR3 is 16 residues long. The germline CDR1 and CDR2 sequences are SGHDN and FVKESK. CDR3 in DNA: TGTGCCAGCAGCCAAGTTTGGAACAGGGTTAACACTGAAGCTTTCTTT. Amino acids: CASSQVWNRVNTEAFF.

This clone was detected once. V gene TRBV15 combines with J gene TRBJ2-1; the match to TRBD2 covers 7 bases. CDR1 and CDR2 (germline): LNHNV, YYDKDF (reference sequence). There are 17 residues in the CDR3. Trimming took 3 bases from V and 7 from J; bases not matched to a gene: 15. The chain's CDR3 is CATSSPLAGLSRNEQFF. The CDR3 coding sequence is TGTGCCACCAGCAGCCCCTTAGCGGGCCTAAGTCGGAATGAGCAGTTCTTC.

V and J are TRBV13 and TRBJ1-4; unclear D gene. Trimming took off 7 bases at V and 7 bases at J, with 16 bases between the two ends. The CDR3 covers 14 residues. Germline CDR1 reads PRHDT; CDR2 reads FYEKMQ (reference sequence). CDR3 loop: CASTSPGWGEKLFF. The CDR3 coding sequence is TGTGCCAGCACCTCCCCGGGGTGGGGTGAAAAACTGTTTTTT.

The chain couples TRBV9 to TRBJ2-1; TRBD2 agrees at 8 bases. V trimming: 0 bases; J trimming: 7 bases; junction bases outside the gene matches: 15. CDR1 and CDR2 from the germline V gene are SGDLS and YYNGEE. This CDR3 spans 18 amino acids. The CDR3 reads CASSVAPGRREEGNEQFF. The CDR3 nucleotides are TGTGCCAGCAGCGTAGCCCCGGGCAGGCGGGAGGAAGGAAATGAGCAGTTCTTC.

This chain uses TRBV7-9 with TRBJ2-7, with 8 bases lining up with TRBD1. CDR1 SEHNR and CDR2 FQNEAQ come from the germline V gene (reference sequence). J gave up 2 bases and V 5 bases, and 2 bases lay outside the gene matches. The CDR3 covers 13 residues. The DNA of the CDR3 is TGTGCCAGCAGCCGGGGACAGGCCTACGAGCAGTACTTC. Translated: CASSRGQAYEQYF.

In DNA, the CDR3 is TGTGCCAGCAGTCTTAGCACAGATACGCAGTATTTT. Amino acids: CASSLSTDTQYF. The rearrangement uses TRBV11-1 and TRBJ2-3; D not certain. Between the trimmed V and J ends, which lost 6 bases and 0 bases, there was a span of 4 bases. CDR1 SGHAT and CDR2 FQDESV come from the germline V gene (reference sequence). This CDR3 region has 12 residues. Together with reference TRBV11-1 and TRBJ2-3, the CDR3 gives the full variable domain: EAEVAQSPRYKITEKSQAVAFWCDPISGHATLYWYRQILGQGPELLVQFQDESVVDDSQLPKDRFSAERLKGVDSTLKIQPAELGDSAMYLCASSLSTDTQYFGPGTRLTVL.

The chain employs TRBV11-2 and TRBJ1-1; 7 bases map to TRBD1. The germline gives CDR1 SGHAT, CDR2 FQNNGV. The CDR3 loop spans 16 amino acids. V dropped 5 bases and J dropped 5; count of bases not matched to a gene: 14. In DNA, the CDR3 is TGTGCCAGCAGCCCGCAGGGGGGCCCAGAGACTACTGAAGCTTTCTTT. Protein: CASSPQGGPETTEAFF.

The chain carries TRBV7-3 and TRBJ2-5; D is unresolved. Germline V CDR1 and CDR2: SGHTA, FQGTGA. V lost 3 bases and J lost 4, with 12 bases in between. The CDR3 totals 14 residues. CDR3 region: CASSLRANGETQYF. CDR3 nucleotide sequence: TGTGCCAGCAGCTTGAGAGCGAACGGAGAGACCCAGTACTTC.

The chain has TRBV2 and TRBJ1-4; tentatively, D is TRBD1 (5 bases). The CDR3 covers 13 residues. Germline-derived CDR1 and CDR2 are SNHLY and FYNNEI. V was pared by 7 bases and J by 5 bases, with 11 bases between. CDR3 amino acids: CASIQALNEKLFF. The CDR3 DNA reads TGTGCCAGCATACAGGCTCTAAATGAAAAACTGTTTTTT.

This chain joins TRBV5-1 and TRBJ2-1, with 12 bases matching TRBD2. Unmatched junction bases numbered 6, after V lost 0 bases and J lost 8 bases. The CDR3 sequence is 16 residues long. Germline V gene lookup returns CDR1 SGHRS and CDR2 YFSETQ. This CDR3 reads CASSLGLAGETDEQFF. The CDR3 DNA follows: TGCGCCAGCAGCTTGGGACTAGCGGGAGAAACGGATGAGCAGTTCTTC.

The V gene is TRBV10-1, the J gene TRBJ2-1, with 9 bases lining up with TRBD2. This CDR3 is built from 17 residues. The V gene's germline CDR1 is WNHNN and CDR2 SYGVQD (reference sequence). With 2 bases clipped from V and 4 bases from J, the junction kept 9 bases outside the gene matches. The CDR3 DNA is TGCGCCAGCAGTGAGGCGCCCGGGACTAGCTCATACAATGAGCAGTTCTTC. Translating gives CASSEAPGTSSYNEQFF.

The CDR3 sequence is CASSIAAGNTGELFF. CDR3 DNA: TGTGCCAGTAGTATAGCGGCAGGGAACACCGGGGAGCTGTTTTTT. The chain links TRBV19 to TRBJ2-2; D remains unclear. CDR3 length: 15 amino acids. Looked up from germline, CDR1 is LNHDA and CDR2 is SQIVND (reference sequence). The V gene lost 1 base and the J gene lost 1 base, with 7 bases spanning the gap.

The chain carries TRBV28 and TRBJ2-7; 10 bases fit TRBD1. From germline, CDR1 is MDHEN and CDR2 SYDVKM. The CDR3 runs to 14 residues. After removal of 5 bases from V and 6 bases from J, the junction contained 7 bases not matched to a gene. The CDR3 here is CASSPRQGASEQYF. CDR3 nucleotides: TGTGCCAGCAGTCCCCGACAGGGGGCGAGCGAGCAGTACTTC.

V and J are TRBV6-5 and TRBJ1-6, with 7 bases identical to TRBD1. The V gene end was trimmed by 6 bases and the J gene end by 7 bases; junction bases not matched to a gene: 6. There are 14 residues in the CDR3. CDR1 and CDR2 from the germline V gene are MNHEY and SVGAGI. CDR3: CASSQGTENSPLHF. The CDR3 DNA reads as TGTGCCAGCAGCCAAGGGACAGAGAATTCACCCCTCCACTTT.